One sample yielded the 13 T cell receptor beta chains listed below, sequenced in a study of cytomegalovirus exposure and HLA in healthy donors. The PCR contained 60 Vbeta and 13 Jbeta primers. TCRdb's copy holds only in-frame clones and misses some; the assay was immunoSEQ multiplex PCR. The sample yields about 110,000 clones, around 77% seen once. The sample comprised PBMCs. The receptors were sampled from a man aged 18 to 30 in good health and CMV-seronegative.

This chain links TRBV6-6 with TRBJ2-1; D unclear. The CDR3 runs 13 residues. CDR1 and CDR2 (germline): MNHNY, SVGAGI (reference sequence). Trimming stripped 7 bases from V and 9 bases from J, with 16 bases between. The CDR3 reads CASIDGARSEQFF. The CDR3 coding sequence is TGTGCCAGCATCGACGGCGCAAGGAGTGAGCAGTTCTTC.

This clone was recorded a few times. The chain employs TRBV5-5 and TRBJ2-7; a weak D match, TRBD2 (5 bases). The CDR3 extends over 16 amino acids. V was pared by 4 bases and J by 0 bases, with 17 bases between. Per the germline V gene, CDR1 is SGHKS and CDR2 is YYEKEE (reference sequence). CDR3 bases: TGTGCCAGCAGCGCCCCGGGGTCGGCCAGCTCCTACGAGCAGTACTTC. It translates to CASSAPGSASSYEQYF.

This rearrangement joins TRBV29-1 to TRBJ2-1; the match to TRBD1 covers 7 bases. The V segment lost 2 bases and the J segment 3 bases; nucleotides outside the gene matches: 7. CDR1 and CDR2 (germline): SQVTM, ANQGSEA. CDR3 size: 15 residues. CDR3 in DNA: TGCAGCGTTGAAAACCCAGGGACAGTCTACAATGAGCAGTTCTTC. Translating gives CSVENPGTVYNEQFF.

The chain combines TRBV4-3 with TRBJ1-6; D is undetermined. Trimming took off 0 bases at V and 8 bases at J, with 17 bases between the two ends. This CDR3 is built from 17 residues. Germline CDR1 and CDR2: LGHNA and YSLEER. The CDR3 protein is CASSQDRQVRTDSPLHF. The DNA of the CDR3 is TGCGCCAGCAGCCAAGATCGCCAGGTCCGCACTGATTCACCCCTCCACTTT.

This clone has just one count. This rearrangement joins TRBV6-5 to TRBJ1-3; D unclear. The V end lost 0 bases, the J end lost 0 bases, and 9 bases lay between the germline ends. Germline CDR1 and CDR2: MNHEY and SVGAGI. The CDR3 spans 16 residues. The CDR3 loop reads CASSYSMHSSGNTIYF. The DNA of the CDR3 is TGTGCCAGCAGTTACTCGATGCACAGCTCTGGAAACACCATATATTTT.

J is TRBJ1-1 and V is TRBV7-3; TRBD1 matches 7 bases. The CDR3 sequence is 13 residues long. Trimming removed 4 bases from V and 6 bases from J; junction bases left unmatched: 5. Germline CDR1 reads SGHTA; CDR2 reads FQGTGA. The CDR3 DNA sequence: TGTGCCAGCAGCTCCTCAGGGGGTCCTGAAGCTTTCTTT. Encoded protein: CASSSSGGPEAFF.

The J gene is TRBJ2-3, the V gene TRBV27; 10 bases agree with TRBD2. In germline, CDR1 is MNHEY, CDR2 SMNVEV (reference sequence). The length of the CDR3 is 15 residues. V shed 5 bases and J 3 bases; nucleotides not matched to a gene: 5. CDR3 in DNA: TGTGCCAGCAGTCCACGGACTAGCGGAACAGATACGCAGTATTTT. It specifies CASSPRTSGTDTQYF.

This chain joins TRBV5-4 and TRBJ2-7, with 9 bases aligning to TRBD1. Trimming cost V 0 bases and J 3 bases; bases outside gene matches: 4. The germline gives CDR1 SGHNT, CDR2 YYREEE (reference sequence). This CDR3 spans 15 amino acids. CDR3 bases: TGTGCCAGCAGCTTGGATCGGGACAGGGTCTACGAGCAGTACTTC. As protein: CASSLDRDRVYEQYF.

This clone was detected only once. The CDR3 nucleotides are TGTGCCACCAGCAGAGCGGGTCTTACTGAAGCTTTCTTT. Translation gives CATSRAGLTEAFF. The genes are TRBV15 and TRBJ1-1; no firm D call. In germline, CDR1 is LNHNV, CDR2 YYDKDF (reference sequence). The CDR3 covers 13 residues. Trimming removed 1 base from V and 5 bases from J, with 8 bases in between.

The chain joins TRBV4-2 to TRBJ1-1; TRBD1 matches at 9 bases. The CDR3 consists of 15 residues. Germline V CDR1 and CDR2: LGHNA, YNFKEQ. With V trimmed by 1 base and J by 0 bases, 0 bases remained unmatched. Here the CDR3 reads CASSQGDRVNTEAFF. CDR3 coding DNA: TGTGCCAGCAGCCAAGGGGACAGGGTGAACACTGAAGCTTTCTTT.

The chain uses TRBV18 and TRBJ2-3; a weak D match, TRBD2 (6 bases). This CDR3 comprises 14 residues. The V end was cut by 3 bases, the J end by 0 bases, with 7 bases between. Germline CDR1 is KGHSH and CDR2 is LQKENI. The CDR3 region has the DNA TGTGCCAGCTCACCTGCGGGGAGCACAGATACGCAGTATTTT. The encoded protein is CASSPAGSTDTQYF.

The chain is built from TRBV15 and TRBJ1-2; 9 bases fit TRBD1. The CDR3 runs 15 residues. The V and J ends lost 3 bases and 4 bases, in that order; junction bases with no gene match: 6. Germline CDR1 and CDR2: LNHNV and YYDKDF (reference sequence). For the CDR3, the DNA is TGTGCCACCAGCAGCCCCGGGACAGGGTCCTATGGCTACACCTTC. Translation: CATSSPGTGSYGYTF.

CDR3 protein: CASSQSTSLYEQYF. In nucleotides, the CDR3 is TGTGCCAGCTCACAATCGACTAGCCTCTACGAGCAGTACTTC. The chain uses TRBV18 and TRBJ2-7; 7 positions match TRBD2. Germline values: CDR1 KGHSH, CDR2 LQKENI. This CDR3 spans 14 amino acids. V was clipped by 4 bases and J by 3 bases; unmatched bases: 6.